Described below is a single T cell receptor beta chain sequence and its context. The entry originates in a study of blood T cell repertoires in COVID-19. Overall study: PBMCs, B-cell-depleted T cells, or T cells were the source of the cDNA or gDNA that made up the material.

Seattle patients were enrolled during active infection and followed longitudinally. Between the trimmed V and J ends, which lost 9 bases and 11 bases, there was a span of 22 bases. From germline, CDR1 is MDHEN and CDR2 SYDVKM. The CDR3 is 14 amino acids. This table comes from immunoSEQ multiplex PCR, and its TCRdb copy is limited to in-frame clones, with some not included. The sample holds approximately 330,000 clones, roughly 90% seen once. Source material: peripheral blood. V is TRBV28 and J is TRBJ1-4, with D possibly being TRBD1 (5 bases). This sequence was found in a woman between 40 and 55 years old with COVID-19, enrolled during active disease. CDR3 sequence (DNA): TGTGCCAGTCAACTTCCGACAGCACCCTTCAAACTGTTTTTT. As protein: CASQLPTAPFKLFF.